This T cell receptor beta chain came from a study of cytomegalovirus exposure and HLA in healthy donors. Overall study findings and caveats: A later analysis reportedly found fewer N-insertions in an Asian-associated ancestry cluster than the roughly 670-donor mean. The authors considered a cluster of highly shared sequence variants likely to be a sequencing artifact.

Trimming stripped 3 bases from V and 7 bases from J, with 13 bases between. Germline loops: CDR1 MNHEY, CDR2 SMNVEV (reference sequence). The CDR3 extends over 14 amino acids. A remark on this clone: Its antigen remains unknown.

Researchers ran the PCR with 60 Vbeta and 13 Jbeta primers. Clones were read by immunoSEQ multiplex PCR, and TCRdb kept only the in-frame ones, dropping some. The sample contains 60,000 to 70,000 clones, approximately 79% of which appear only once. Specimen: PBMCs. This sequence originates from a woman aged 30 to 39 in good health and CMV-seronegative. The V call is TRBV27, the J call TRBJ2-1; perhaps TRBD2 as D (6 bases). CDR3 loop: CASSFRGSSNEQFF. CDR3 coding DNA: TGTGCCAGCAGTTTCCGGGGGAGTAGTAATGAGCAGTTCTTC.